The present T cell receptor (beta chain) was sequenced within a study of T cells after yellow fever vaccination. Overall study: Fractions of low cell number were prepared using SMART-Seq v4 Ultra Low Input.

Synthesis of TCR cDNA relied on 5'RACE template switching, which attached a universal primer site and UMIs. TCRdb re-derived calls from the 5' RACE reads in MiXCR, one entry per CDR3 protein. Of some 160,000 distinct CDR3 sequences in the sample, approximately 10% were seen once. The ends were cut back, 2 bases at V and 5 bases at J, with 19 bases in the middle. CDR3 length equals 17 residues. Germline lookup yields CDR1 SGHDN and CDR2 FVKESK. The TCR was taken from a man aged 18 to 30 who received the YFV17D yellow fever vaccine. This sample comprised CD8+ T cells sorted from PBMCs, obtained 45 days after the yellow fever booster vaccination. The V gene is TRBV14, the J gene TRBJ2-1; D remains unclear. The CDR3 DNA follows: TGTGCCAGCAGCCAACTATCTCCGGGTCCCCCCGACAATGAGCAGTTCTTC. This codes for CASSQLSPGPPDNEQFF.